The rows below give T cell receptor beta chains drawn from one sample of a study of T-cell memory formation after mild COVID-19. TCRdb redid the calling of the 5' RACE reads with MiXCR, one entry per CDR3 protein. The data contain tens of thousands of distinct CDR3 sequences, around a quarter of them singletons. Specimen: PBMCs or a T cell subset sorted from them (not recorded which). Receptors were obtained from a man aged 18 to 35 who had mild COVID-19 (a few samples of this study predate the infection). Cell type and time point are not known. Each CDR3 is given with its conserved first and last residue. Each record gives: J gene, clone size, V gene, CDR3 protein. Clone size is shown for a subset of rows, as once, few, many or a class of expanded clone.

TRBJ2-3	many	TRBV5-1	CASRAFSGGAGDTQYF
TRBJ2-1	.	TRBV7-6	CASSPTLAGGREQFF
TRBJ1-1	.	TRBV6-1	CASSEQGLGTEAFF
TRBJ2-3	.	TRBV5-1	CASSRDYSSTDTQYF
TRBJ2-7	few	TRBV27	CASSLYALAGNEQYF
TRBJ1-1	.	TRBV15	CATSLPGRGANTEAFF
TRBJ1-5	few	TRBV10-3	CAISGYNQPQHF
TRBJ1-1	.	TRBV6-1	CASPLGVRNTEAFF
TRBJ2-3	.	TRBV7-2	CASSPYGTGVADTQYF
TRBJ2-5	.	TRBV7-6	CASSLAVGTDQETQYF
TRBJ2-3	few	TRBV4-1	CASSIRSQGIGTDTQYF
TRBJ2-1	few	TRBV10-2	CASSEGGRSYNEQFF
TRBJ2-7	few	TRBV7-6	CASSWGTAAYEQYF
TRBJ1-1	few	TRBV20-1	CSARGQGDTEAFF
TRBJ2-1	.	TRBV29-1	CSVEARIRDEQFF
TRBJ2-6	many	TRBV6-1	CASSEGGSGANVLTF
TRBJ2-2	.	TRBV29-1	CSVEVIEGAFMTGELFF
TRBJ1-4	once	TRBV4-1	CASSRLGGGGEKLFF
TRBJ1-2	.	TRBV7-9	CASSGTDVGYGYTF
TRBJ2-3	.	TRBV20-1	CSARSEAALAGGPSDTQYF
TRBJ2-7	few	TRBV12-3/TRBV12-4	CASTPGHEQYF
TRBJ1-2	few	TRBV9	CASSADNYGYTF
TRBJ1-1	few	TRBV4-1	CASSQDLTEAFF
TRBJ2-5	few	TRBV20-1	CSASTGLVWETQYF
TRBJ2-1	few	TRBV4-3	CASSQVSGVHEQFF
TRBJ2-5	.	TRBV4-2	CASSQDTVQETQYF
TRBJ1-2	.	TRBV7-9	CASSLTGGVRESGYTF
TRBJ2-2	few	TRBV7-3	CASSAGEELFF
TRBJ2-1	few	TRBV14	CASSPGPHYNEQFF
TRBJ1-1	.	TRBV6-2/TRBV6-3	CASSPVNTEAFF
TRBJ2-1	.	TRBV12-3/TRBV12-4	CASSLVPLGNEQFF
TRBJ1-2	.	TRBV13	CASSLGVGDASTNYGYTF
TRBJ2-7	.	TRBV3-1	CASSQTTGGGYEQYF
TRBJ2-1	.	TRBV4-3	CASSQDRGYNEQFF
TRBJ2-3	many	TRBV7-6	CASSLFDRDRWTDTQYF
TRBJ1-1	few	TRBV9	CASSAPGRNTEAFF
TRBJ2-5	.	TRBV7-2	CASSFGVGPTRETQYF
TRBJ2-1	many	TRBV5-4	CASSLEPVNNEQFF
TRBJ1-5	.	TRBV20-1	CSAKTGTYSNQPQHF
TRBJ2-3	.	TRBV24-1	CATSDLGPTNTDTQYF
TRBJ1-6	few	TRBV7-9	CASTTRRGGHSPLHF
TRBJ1-3	.	TRBV10-3	CAISSPGQGASGNTIYF
TRBJ2-2	few	TRBV7-2	CASSPGIVGELFF
TRBJ2-7	.	TRBV7-6	CASSLHPTGGNEQYF
TRBJ2-5	few	TRBV7-9	CASSLQNGWETQYF
TRBJ2-1	many	TRBV29-1	CSVVLGNEQFF
TRBJ2-3	.	TRBV29-1	CSVEEGTTTQYF
TRBJ1-1	.	TRBV27	CASSLRGSPTEAFF
TRBJ2-3	.	TRBV6-2/TRBV6-3	CASLTGNTQYF
TRBJ2-5	.	TRBV4-3	CASSQDMASKETQYF
TRBJ2-2	many	TRBV12-3/TRBV12-4	CASSRSTGELFF
TRBJ2-5	few	TRBV7-2	CASSFPSRSGGARGKTQYF
TRBJ2-1	few	TRBV27	CASRIAGGAEQFF
TRBJ2-3	.	TRBV7-8	CASSLEGGLAIVDTQYF